The source of this TCR beta chain is a study of cytomegalovirus exposure and HLA in healthy donors. The CDR3 is 13 amino acids. V was shortened by 8 bases and J by 6 bases, with 16 bases between the two germline ends. Germline CDR1 reads MDHEN; CDR2 reads SYDVKM. Use of 60 Vbeta and 13 Jbeta primers characterized the PCR. Repertoires were generated with immunoSEQ multiplex PCR, while TCRdb's copy carries only in-frame clones and drops some. This sample carries roughly 110,000 clones, about 79% of them seen once, and the ten largest clones take roughly 3%. The TCR originated in a young woman in good health and CMV-seropositive. Sequenced sample: PBMCs. The chain is built from TRBV28 and TRBJ1-2; D is perhaps TRBD1 (5 bases). The CDR3 DNA sequence: TGTGCCAGCCGTCGGCTGGCAGGGCATGGCTACACCTTC. Amino acids: CASRRLAGHGYTF.